These 28 T cell receptor beta chains came from one sample sequenced in a study of cytomegalovirus exposure and HLA in healthy donors. 60 Vbeta and 13 Jbeta primers were used in PCR. The data were produced by immunoSEQ multiplex PCR, yet TCRdb's version contains in-frame clones alone and is incomplete. The repertoire consists of 200,000 or so clones, with more than 75% occurring once and the leading ten covering roughly 1.3%. Sequencing was performed on PBMCs. The receptors were sampled from a human donor in good health.

The rearrangement joins TRBV19 to TRBJ1-4; D is undetermined. The CDR3 runs to 15 residues. V lost 1 base, J lost 3 bases, and 9 bases lay in between. Germline V lookup: CDR1 LNHDA, CDR2 SQIVND (reference sequence). The CDR3 is CASSIGGRPNEKLFF. The CDR3 region has the DNA TGTGCCAGTAGTATAGGAGGCAGACCTAATGAAAAACTGTTTTTT.

The chain joins TRBV18 to TRBJ2-7; D may be TRBD2 (5 bases). Germline CDR1 and CDR2: KGHSH and LQKENI. V was clipped by 1 base and J by 3 bases, with 16 bases between them. The CDR3 extends over 16 amino acids. CDR3 bases: TGTGCCAGCTCACCACGGTTTGGTAGCGAGATCTACGAGCAGTACTTC. Translating it yields CASSPRFGSEIYEQYF.

This chain links TRBV19 with TRBJ2-3; D call uncertain. The V end lost 2 bases, the J end lost 7 bases, and 10 bases lay between the germline ends. Looked up from germline, CDR1 is LNHDA and CDR2 is SQIVND (reference sequence). The CDR3 runs to 13 residues. CDR3 DNA sequence: TGTGCCAGTAGTATAAACAGTGATTATACGCAGTATTTT. This sequence encodes CASSINSDYTQYF. Drawing the rest from reference TRBV19 and TRBJ2-3, the complete variable domain is DGGITQSPKYLFRKEGQNVTLSCEQNLNHDAMYWYRQDPGQGLRLIYYSQIVNDFQKGDIAEGYSVSREKKESFPLTVTSAQKNPTAFYLCASSINSDYTQYFGPGTRLTVL.

The chain combines TRBV6-8 with TRBJ1-3; D may be TRBD1 (5 bases). CDR1 MNHGY and CDR2 SAAAGT come from the germline V gene. This CDR3 is built from 21 residues. Trimming cost V 2 bases and J 8 bases, with 34 bases left between them. CDR3 DNA sequence: TGTGCCAGCAGTTACCGGGCCCCAGGTACAGGAGACTCCCGGAACAGTGACACCATATATTTT. Protein: CASSYRAPGTGDSRNSDTIYF.

J is TRBJ2-5 and V is TRBV14; unclear D gene. The CDR3 consists of 15 residues. Trimming left V 3 bases short and J 2 bases short, with 13 bases between. Germline V gene sequence: CDR1 SGHDN, CDR2 FVKESK. As DNA, the CDR3 is TGTGCCAGCAGCCAGTTGATCGGGTCGCAAGAGACCCAGTACTTC. It yields the protein CASSQLIGSQETQYF.

This clone was counted once. The gene calls are TRBV5-1 and TRBJ2-3, with 7 bases aligning to TRBD1. The CDR3 is made up of 16 amino acids. The germline CDR1 and CDR2 sequences are SGHRS and YFSETQ. The junction had 10 bases not matched to a gene; V was cut back by 4 bases and J by 2 bases. Here the CDR3 reads CASSAARDRVTDTQYF. CDR3 coding DNA: TGCGCCAGCAGCGCCGCCCGGGACAGAGTCACAGATACGCAGTATTTT.

This chain connects TRBV6-6 to TRBJ1-1, with 9 positions matching TRBD1. Germline V CDR1 and CDR2: MNHNY, SVGAGI (reference sequence). J gave up 3 bases and V 6 bases, and 2 bases lay outside the gene matches. This CDR3 spans 13 amino acids. The DNA of the CDR3 is TGTGCCAGCAGATGGACAGGGGACACTGAAGCTTTCTTT. It codes for CASRWTGDTEAFF.

Note on this clone: At the DNA level, this CDR3 is encoded by other sequences in the same sample as well. This chain links TRBV5-1 with TRBJ2-7; 8 bases fit TRBD2. Germline V gene data show CDR1 as SGHRS and CDR2 as YFSETQ. V shed 3 bases and J 4 bases; nucleotides not matched to a gene: 3. This CDR3 region has 13 residues. Here the CDR3 reads CASSSGGGYEQYF. DNA for the CDR3: TGCGCCAGCAGCTCGGGGGGGGGATACGAGCAGTACTTC.

V and J are TRBV9 and TRBJ1-3, with 7 bases that match TRBD1. V shed 4 bases, J shed 0 bases, and the junction held 10 bases outside the gene matches. There are 17 residues in the CDR3. Germline V gives CDR1 SGDLS, CDR2 YYNGEE. In nucleotides, the CDR3 is TGTGCCAGCAGCCCCGAAATACAGGGGAGCTCTGGAAACACCATATATTTT. Protein: CASSPEIQGSSGNTIYF.

The sample holds a few counts of this clone. The chain recombines TRBV5-8 with TRBJ2-2; 9 bases are shared with TRBD2. The CDR3 sequence is 15 residues long. Germline V lookup: CDR1 SGHTS, CDR2 YDEGEE. V dropped 4 bases and J dropped 4; count of bases not matched to a gene: 5. CDR3 in DNA: TGTGCCAGCAGCCGGGGACTAGCTAGCACCGGGGAGCTGTTTTTT. Its translation: CASSRGLASTGELFF.

This clone was detected only once. This chain links TRBV7-8 with TRBJ2-3; weak D call: TRBD2 (5 bases). Trimming took off 1 base at V and 5 bases at J, with 19 bases between the two ends. This CDR3 spans 17 amino acids. CDR1 and CDR2 from the germline V gene are SGHVS and FQNEAQ. The CDR3 DNA is TGTGCCAGCAGCTTAGTAGAGGGTTGGGGTTCTGGAGATACGCAGTATTTT. Translating gives CASSLVEGWGSGDTQYF.

The V and J genes are TRBV5-6 and TRBJ1-2; unclear D gene. Trimming shortened V by 4 bases and J by 5 bases, and 9 bases separated the two germline ends. Germline lookup yields CDR1 SGHDT and CDR2 YYEEEE. The CDR3 has 12 residues. In nucleotides, the CDR3 is TGTGCCAGCAGCACGGGTATTTATGGCTACACCTTC. As protein: CASSTGIYGYTF.

The chain couples TRBV7-8 to TRBJ2-1; 9 bases are shared with TRBD2. The CDR3 runs 15 residues. The germline V gene has CDR1 SGHVS and CDR2 FQNEAQ. The junction had 5 bases not matched to a gene; V was cut back by 3 bases and J by 5 bases. As DNA, the CDR3 is TGTGCCAGCAGCTTTCGGACTAGCGATCACAATGAGCAGTTCTTC. Translating gives CASSFRTSDHNEQFF.

This rearrangement joins TRBV2 to TRBJ2-5, with 10 bases matching TRBD1. Near its end, the DNA agrees better with TRBJ2-7, so the J call may be wrong. The germline CDR1 and CDR2 sequences are SNHLY and FYNNEI. The CDR3 contains 14 residues. The CDR3 is CAIHGGQGSYEQYF. CDR3 DNA: TGTGCCATTCACGGGGGACAGGGGTCCTACGAGCAGTACTTC.

This clone was detected a few times. The CDR3 DNA follows: TGTGCCAGCAGCGTCGGGACACCCTCTGGAAACACCATATATTTT. As protein: CASSVGTPSGNTIYF. The chain joins TRBV9 to TRBJ1-3, with a tentative D call TRBD1 (6 bases). This CDR3 region has 15 residues. Trimming shortened V by 2 bases and J by 0 bases, and 9 bases separated the two germline ends. The germline V gene has CDR1 SGDLS and CDR2 YYNGEE.

The genes are TRBV18 and TRBJ1-2; D perhaps matches TRBD1 (6 bases). Germline V gene sequence: CDR1 KGHSH, CDR2 LQKENI. The CDR3 contains 13 residues. With 1 base removed from V and 3 bases from J, the gap between germline ends came to 6 bases. CDR3 residues: CASSPQGDYGYTF. The CDR3 coding sequence is TGTGCCAGCTCACCACAGGGGGACTATGGCTACACCTTC.

CDR3 sequence (DNA): TGTGCCAGCAGCTTAGCTAGCGGGGGAGGGGATGAGCAGTTCTTC. Translated: CASSLASGGGDEQFF. The chain employs TRBV7-9 and TRBJ2-1; 9 nucleotides align to TRBD2. The V gene's germline CDR1 is SEHNR and CDR2 FQNEAQ (reference sequence). There are 15 residues in the CDR3. The V segment lost 0 bases and the J segment 8 bases; nucleotides outside the gene matches: 5.

This clone was found a few times. V and J are TRBV19 and TRBJ2-5, with D possibly matching TRBD2 (6 bases). CDR3 length: 15 amino acids. CDR1 is LNHDA, CDR2 SQIVND, per germline (reference sequence). Deletions cut 1 base from V and 2 bases from J, with 11 bases between. The CDR3 DNA is TGTGCCAGTAGTATAGGCCCGGGACTGCAAGAGACCCAGTACTTC. Translating gives CASSIGPGLQETQYF. The entire variable domain, with the rest obtained from reference TRBV19 and TRBJ2-5, is as follows: DGGITQSPKYLFRKEGQNVTLSCEQNLNHDAMYWYRQDPGQGLRLIYYSQIVNDFQKGDIAEGYSVSREKKESFPLTVTSAQKNPTAFYLCASSIGPGLQETQYFGPGTRLLVL.

This rearrangement joins TRBV5-1 to TRBJ2-3, with TRBD2 identical over 11 bases. CDR3 length: 15 residues. With V trimmed by 4 bases and J by 3 bases, 4 bases remained unmatched. Germline V gives CDR1 SGHRS, CDR2 YFSETQ. DNA for the CDR3: TGCGCCAGCAGCCCCCGGACTAGCGGGACAGATACGCAGTATTTT. Translating gives CASSPRTSGTDTQYF.

This clone turned up a few times. V gene TRBV7-8 combines with J gene TRBJ1-2; 7 bases match TRBD1. CDR1 SGHVS and CDR2 FQNEAQ come from the germline V gene. Trimming at V came to 4 bases and at J to 8 bases, leaving 13 bases not matched to a gene. This CDR3 is 15 amino acids long. In nucleotides, the CDR3 is TGTGCCAGCAGCTCCCTCGAGGGGGCGGAGTACGGCTACACCTTC. It yields the protein CASSSLEGAEYGYTF.

The chain uses TRBV27 and TRBJ1-4, with TRBD1 identical over 7 bases. CDR1 and CDR2 from the germline V gene are MNHEY and SMNVEV (reference sequence). The CDR3 has 13 residues. V shed 5 bases, J shed 6 bases, and the junction held 3 bases outside the gene matches. For the CDR3, the DNA is TGTGCCAGCAGTAAAGGGGGCCATGAAAAACTGTTTTTT. It codes for CASSKGGHEKLFF.

The CDR3 spells CASSLSGRSHEQFF. In DNA form, the CDR3 reads TGCGCCAGCAGCTTAAGCGGGAGATCCCATGAGCAGTTCTTC. This rearrangement joins TRBV5-1 to TRBJ2-1, with TRBD2 matching over 8 bases. The length of the CDR3 is 14 residues. CDR1 and CDR2 (germline): SGHRS, YFSETQ. V lost 2 bases and J lost 8; bases outside the gene matches: 6. Looking up the rest from reference TRBV5-1 and TRBJ2-1 gives the full variable domain: KAGVTQTPRYLIKTRGQQVTLSCSPISGHRSVSWYQQTPGQGLQFLFEYFSETQRNKGNFPGRFSGRQFSNSRSEMNVSTLELGDSALYLCASSLSGRSHEQFFGPGTRLTVL.

V and J are TRBV30 and TRBJ1-2, with a tentative D call TRBD1 (5 bases). V was shortened by 3 bases and J by 1 base, with 9 bases between the two germline ends. This CDR3 is built from 13 residues. Germline V gene sequence: CDR1 GTSNPN, CDR2 SVGIG (reference sequence). The CDR3 nucleotides are TGTGCCTGGAGAAGACAGTATAACTATGGCTACACCTTC. The encoded protein is CAWRRQYNYGYTF.

The chain uses TRBV2 and TRBJ1-5, with TRBD1 as a possible D gene (6 bases). Germline lookup yields CDR1 SNHLY and CDR2 FYNNEI. The CDR3 loop spans 15 amino acids. V was trimmed by 6 bases and J by 5 bases, leaving 17 bases between them. The CDR3 loop is CASSVDRSGYQPQHF. The CDR3 bases are TGTGCCAGCAGCGTTGACAGGTCGGGGTATCAGCCCCAGCATTTT.

The chain employs TRBV6-5 and TRBJ2-1; D remains ambiguous. Trimming stripped 2 bases from V and 4 bases from J, with 6 bases between. The CDR3 runs 13 residues. CDR1 MNHEY and CDR2 SVGAGI come from the germline V gene. The CDR3: CASSYDGYNEQFF. The CDR3 DNA sequence: TGTGCCAGCAGTTACGACGGGTACAATGAGCAGTTCTTC.

This rearrangement joins TRBV27 to TRBJ1-1, with TRBD1 matching over 9 bases. Trimming took 5 bases from V and 6 from J; bases not matched to a gene: 7. The CDR3 is 14 amino acids. CDR1 and CDR2 (germline): MNHEY, SMNVEV (reference sequence). The CDR3 sequence is CASSRRGTGSEAFF. In DNA, the CDR3 is TGTGCCAGCAGTCGGAGGGGGACAGGGTCTGAAGCTTTCTTT.

V and J are TRBV29-1 and TRBJ2-7; D is perhaps TRBD2 (6 bases). The CDR3 sequence is 14 residues long. Per the germline V gene, CDR1 is SQVTM and CDR2 is ANQGSEA. V was pared by 2 bases and J by 2 bases, with 13 bases between. The CDR3 nucleotides read TGCAGCGTTGAATCGCGGGACGGAACCTACGAGCAGTACTTC. Translating gives CSVESRDGTYEQYF.

The genes are TRBV12-2 and TRBJ2-1; TRBD2 is taken as the D call from the table, unchecked against the DNA. TRBV12-2 is reported as a pseudogene. The CDR3 contains 22 residues. The CDR3 loop is CASRLELAGVAGVLRSYNEQFF. DNA for the CDR3: TGTGCAAGTCGCTTAGAACTAGCGGGAGTTGCCGGAGTTTTAAGGTCCTACAATGAGCAGTTCTTC.